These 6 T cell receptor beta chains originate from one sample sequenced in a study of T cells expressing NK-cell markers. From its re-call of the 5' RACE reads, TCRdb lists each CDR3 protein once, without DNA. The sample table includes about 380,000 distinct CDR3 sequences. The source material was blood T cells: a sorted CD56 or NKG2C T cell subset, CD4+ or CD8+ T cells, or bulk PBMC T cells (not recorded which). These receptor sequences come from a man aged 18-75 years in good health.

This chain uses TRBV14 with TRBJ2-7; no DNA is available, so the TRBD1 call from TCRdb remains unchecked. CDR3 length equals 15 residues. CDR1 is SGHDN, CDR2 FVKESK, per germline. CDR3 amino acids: CASSLLGTGTYEQYF.

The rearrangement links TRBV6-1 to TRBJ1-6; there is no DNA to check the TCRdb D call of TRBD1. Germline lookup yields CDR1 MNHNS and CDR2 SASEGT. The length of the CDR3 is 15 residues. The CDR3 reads CASSRWTGANSPLHF.

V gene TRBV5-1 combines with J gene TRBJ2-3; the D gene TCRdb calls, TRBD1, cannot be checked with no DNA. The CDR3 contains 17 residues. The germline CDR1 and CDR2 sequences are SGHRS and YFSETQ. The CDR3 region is CASRPITGGTSTDTQYF.

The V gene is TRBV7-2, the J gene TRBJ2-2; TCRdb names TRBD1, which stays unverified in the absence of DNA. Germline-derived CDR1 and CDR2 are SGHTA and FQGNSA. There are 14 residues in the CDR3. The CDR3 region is CASSATGLHGELFF.

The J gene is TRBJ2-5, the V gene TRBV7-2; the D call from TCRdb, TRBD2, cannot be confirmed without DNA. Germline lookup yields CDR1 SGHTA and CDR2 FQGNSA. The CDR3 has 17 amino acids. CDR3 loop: CASSLGRGASGQETQYF.

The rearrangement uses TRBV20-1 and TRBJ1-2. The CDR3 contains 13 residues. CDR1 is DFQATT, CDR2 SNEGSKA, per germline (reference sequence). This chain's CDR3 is CSASSGSYYGYTF.